The source of this T cell receptor beta chain is a study of tissue T cells after allogeneic stem cell transplantation. Study outcomes and limitations: Few T cell clones were shared across patients, but motif clusters showed tissue-specific shared signatures. Anatomically similar tissues had similar TCR repertoires within each patient.

Comments on this clone: Its target is not known.

The germline V gene has CDR1 SGHRS and CDR2 YFSETQ. The CDR3 is 14 residues long. With 2 bases removed from V and 1 base from J, the gap between germline ends came to 10 bases. Libraries were prepared by immunoSEQ multiplex PCR; TCRdb keeps only in-frame clonotypes and omits some of them. The sample includes about 650 clones, around 73% seen only once; the top ten take roughly 30%. The chain is built from TRBV5-1 and TRBJ2-7; possibly TRBD2 for D (5 bases). This clonotype was sampled from a female patient aged 18 to 50 with steroid-refractory graft-versus-host disease after an allogeneic stem cell transplant. Part of the T cells may come from the graft donor. The source was blood, collected at autopsy. This chain's CDR3 is CASSLPAESYEQYF. The CDR3 coding sequence is TGCGCCAGCAGCTTACCAGCGGAATCCTACGAGCAGTACTTC.